This T cell receptor (beta chain) was profiled in a study of T cells in Graves' hyperthyroidism and ophthalmopathy. Study context: Peripheral blood was taken when the disease was first diagnosed, before any treatment began. Overall study results and limits: Ophthalmopathy, which appeared later, was predicted by the model a median roughly 6.5 months before onset.

This clonotype was counted ten times or more. The antigen is not known. Orbital computed tomography, thyroid ultrasound, serum thyroxine and TRAb, and clinical symptoms together informed the diagnoses. Authors of the study amplified TCR beta CDR3 regions from RNA transcripts. The HTBI set primed first-round TCR CDR3 RT-PCR. TCRdb reanalysed the multiplex PCR reads using MiXCR and keeps one entry per CDR3 protein. Of approximately 610,000 distinct CDR3 sequences in the sample, roughly 14% were seen once. V lost 6 bases and J lost 11; bases outside the gene matches: 12. CDR3 length: 14 amino acids. Germline-derived CDR1 and CDR2 are SEHNR and FQNEAQ (reference sequence).

This rearrangement joins TRBV7-9 to TRBJ1-5; TRBD1 agrees at 8 bases. This clonotype was sampled from a woman aged 40 to 50 with Graves' ophthalmopathy. Sequencing used blood. The CDR3 region is CASSSDRDQSAQHF. In DNA form, the CDR3 reads TGTGCCAGCAGTTCGGACAGGGACCAATCAGCCCAGCATTTT.